This paragraph covers one TCR beta chain sequence. The antigen is not known. Profiling relied on immunoSEQ multiplex PCR, and the TCRdb table lists in-frame clones only, not all of them. The sample lists approximately 60,000 clones; 88% were seen once. This record belongs to a study of OX40 agonist ivuxolimab in advanced cancers. Study conclusions and caveats: The average count of expanded clones was higher among CD8+ T cells than among CD4+. Clones of CD4+ and CD8+ blood T cells grew by week 6 at doses of 0.1 to 3.0 mg/kg. Patients with a partial response at 0.1-3.0 mg/kg had among the lowest clonal expansion. Certain nonresponders additionally had low normalized T-cell clonal expansion.

Germline loops: CDR1 SGHNT, CDR2 YYREEE (reference sequence). The germline V and J ends were trimmed by 6 bases and 0 bases, with 10 bases remaining between them. The CDR3 is 15 amino acids. This specimen consisted of CD4+ or CD8+ T cells sorted from blood, obtained in a trial of the OX40 agonist ivuxolimab. The sequence was collected from an adult with an advanced solid tumor such as melanoma, head and neck, liver or kidney cancer. The rearrangement links TRBV5-4 to TRBJ1-6; no firm D call. The DNA for the CDR3 is TGTGCCAGCAACGCCTTCGGCTCCTATAATTCACCCCTCCACTTT. As protein: CASNAFGSYNSPLHF.